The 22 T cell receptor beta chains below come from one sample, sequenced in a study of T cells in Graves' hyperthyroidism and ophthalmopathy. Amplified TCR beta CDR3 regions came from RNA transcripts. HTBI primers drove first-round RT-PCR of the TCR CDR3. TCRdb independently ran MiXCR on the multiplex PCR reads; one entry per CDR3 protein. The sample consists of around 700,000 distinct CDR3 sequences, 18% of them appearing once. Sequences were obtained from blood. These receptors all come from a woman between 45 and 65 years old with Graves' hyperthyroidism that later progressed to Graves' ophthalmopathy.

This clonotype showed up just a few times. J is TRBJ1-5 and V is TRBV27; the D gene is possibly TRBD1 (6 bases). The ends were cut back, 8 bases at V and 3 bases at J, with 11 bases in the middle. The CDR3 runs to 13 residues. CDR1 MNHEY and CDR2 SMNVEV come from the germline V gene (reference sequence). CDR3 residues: CASDRPLNQPQHF. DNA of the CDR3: TGTGCCAGCGACAGGCCACTCAATCAGCCCCAGCATTTT.

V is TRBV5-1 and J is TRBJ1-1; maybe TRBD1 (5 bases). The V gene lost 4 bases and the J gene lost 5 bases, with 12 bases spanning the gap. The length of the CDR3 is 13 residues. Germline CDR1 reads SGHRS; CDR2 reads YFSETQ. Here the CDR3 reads CASSQWGETEAFF. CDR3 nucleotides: TGCGCCAGCAGCCAATGGGGGGAGACTGAAGCTTTCTTT.

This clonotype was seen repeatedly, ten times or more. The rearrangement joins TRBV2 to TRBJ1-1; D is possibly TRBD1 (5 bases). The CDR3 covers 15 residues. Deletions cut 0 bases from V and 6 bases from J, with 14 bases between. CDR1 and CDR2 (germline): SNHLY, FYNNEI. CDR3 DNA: TGTGCCAGCAGTGAAGCGCTACCCAGGGTCGCTGAAGCTTTCTTT. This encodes CASSEALPRVAEAFF.

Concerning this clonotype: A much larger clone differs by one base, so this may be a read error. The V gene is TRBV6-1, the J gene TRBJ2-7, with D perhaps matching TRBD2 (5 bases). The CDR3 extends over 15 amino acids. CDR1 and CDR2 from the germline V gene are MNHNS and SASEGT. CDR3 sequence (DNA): TGTGCCAGCAGTGAACAGGACTGGCAACCCTACAAGCAGTACTTC. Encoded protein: CASSEQDWQPYKQYF.

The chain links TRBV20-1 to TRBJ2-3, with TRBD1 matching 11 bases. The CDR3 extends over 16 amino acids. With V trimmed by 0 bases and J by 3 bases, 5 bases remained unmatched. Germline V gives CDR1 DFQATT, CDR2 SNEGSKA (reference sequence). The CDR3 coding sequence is TGCAGTGCTAGAGATCCGGGACAGGGGGTTACAGATACGCAGTATTTT. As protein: CSARDPGQGVTDTQYF.

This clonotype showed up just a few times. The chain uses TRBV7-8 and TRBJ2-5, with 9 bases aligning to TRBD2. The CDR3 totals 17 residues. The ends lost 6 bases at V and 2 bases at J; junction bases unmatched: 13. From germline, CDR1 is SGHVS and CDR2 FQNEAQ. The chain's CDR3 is CASRSRGVAGAQETQYF. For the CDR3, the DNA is TGTGCCAGCAGATCACGGGGGGTAGCGGGGGCACAAGAGACCCAGTACTTC.

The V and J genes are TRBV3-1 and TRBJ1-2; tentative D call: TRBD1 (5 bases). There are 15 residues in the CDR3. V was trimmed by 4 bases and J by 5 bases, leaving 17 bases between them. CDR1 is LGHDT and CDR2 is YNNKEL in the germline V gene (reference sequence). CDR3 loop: CASSPPGARAYGYTF. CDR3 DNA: TGTGCCAGCAGCCCCCCCGGGGCTAGGGCTTATGGCTACACCTTC. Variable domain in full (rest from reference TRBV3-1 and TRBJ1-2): DTAVSQTPKYLVTQMGNDKSIKCEQNLGHDTMYWYKQDSKKFLKIMFSYNNKELIINETVPNRFSPKSPDKAHLNLHINSLELGDSAVYFCASSPPGARAYGYTFGSGTRLTVV.

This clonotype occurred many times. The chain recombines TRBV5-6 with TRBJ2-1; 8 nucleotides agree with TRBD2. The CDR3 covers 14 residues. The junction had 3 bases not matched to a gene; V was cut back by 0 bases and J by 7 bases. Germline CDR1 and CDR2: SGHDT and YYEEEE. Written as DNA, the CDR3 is TGTGCCAGCAGCTTGGTTTCGGGGGGGAATGAGCAGTTCTTC. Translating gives CASSLVSGGNEQFF.

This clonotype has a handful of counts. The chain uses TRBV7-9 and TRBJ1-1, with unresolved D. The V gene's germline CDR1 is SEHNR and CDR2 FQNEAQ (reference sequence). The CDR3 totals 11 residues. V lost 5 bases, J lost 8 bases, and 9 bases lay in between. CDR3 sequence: CASSNSGEAFF. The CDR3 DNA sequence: TGTGCCAGCAGCAATTCAGGAGAAGCTTTCTTT.

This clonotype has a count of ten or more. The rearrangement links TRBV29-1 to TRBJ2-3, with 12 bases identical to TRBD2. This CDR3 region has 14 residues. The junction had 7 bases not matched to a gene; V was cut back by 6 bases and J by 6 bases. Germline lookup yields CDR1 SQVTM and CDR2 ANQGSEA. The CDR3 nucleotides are TGCAGCGTCGGGCTAGCGGGGGGGAAGGATACGCAGTATTTT. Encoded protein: CSVGLAGGKDTQYF.

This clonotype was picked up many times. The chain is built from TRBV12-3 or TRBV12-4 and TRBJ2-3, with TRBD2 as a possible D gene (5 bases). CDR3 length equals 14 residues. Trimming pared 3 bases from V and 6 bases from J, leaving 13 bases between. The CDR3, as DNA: TGTGCCAGCAGTTTTAGGGCACTAGGGGATACGCAGTATTTT. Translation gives CASSFRALGDTQYF.

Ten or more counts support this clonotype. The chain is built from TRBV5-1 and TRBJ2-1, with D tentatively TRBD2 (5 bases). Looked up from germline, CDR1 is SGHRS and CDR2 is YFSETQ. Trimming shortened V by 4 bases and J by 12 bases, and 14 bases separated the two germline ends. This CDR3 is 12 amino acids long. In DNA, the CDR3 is TGCGCCAGCAGCCCGGACTCTCCAGGGCAGTTCTTC. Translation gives CASSPDSPGQFF.

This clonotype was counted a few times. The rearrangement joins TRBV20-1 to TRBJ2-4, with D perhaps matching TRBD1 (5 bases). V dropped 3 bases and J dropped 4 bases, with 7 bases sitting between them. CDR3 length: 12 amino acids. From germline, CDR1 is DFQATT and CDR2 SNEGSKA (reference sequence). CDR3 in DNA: TGCAGTGCTAGTCAGGGAAAAAACATTCAGTACTTC. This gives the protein CSASQGKNIQYF.

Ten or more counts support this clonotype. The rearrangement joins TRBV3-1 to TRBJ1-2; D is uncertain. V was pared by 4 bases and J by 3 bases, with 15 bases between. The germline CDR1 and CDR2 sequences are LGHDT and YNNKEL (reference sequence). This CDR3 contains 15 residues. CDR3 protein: CASSPGSGPYYGYTF. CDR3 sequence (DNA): TGTGCCAGCAGCCCAGGATCCGGGCCTTACTATGGCTACACCTTC.

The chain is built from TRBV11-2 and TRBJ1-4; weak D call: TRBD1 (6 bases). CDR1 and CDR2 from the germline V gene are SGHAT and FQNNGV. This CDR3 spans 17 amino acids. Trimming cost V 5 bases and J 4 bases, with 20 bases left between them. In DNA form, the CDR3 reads TGTGCCAGCAGCCTGCGAAACAGGGTCGGGGATAATGAAAAACTGTTTTTT. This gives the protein CASSLRNRVGDNEKLFF.

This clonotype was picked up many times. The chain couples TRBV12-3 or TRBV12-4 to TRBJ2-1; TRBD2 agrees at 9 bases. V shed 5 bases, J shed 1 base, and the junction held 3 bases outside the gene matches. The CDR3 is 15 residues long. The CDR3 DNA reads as TGTGCCAGCAGTCGTAGCGGGGGATCCTACAATGAGCAGTTCTTC. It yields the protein CASSRSGGSYNEQFF.

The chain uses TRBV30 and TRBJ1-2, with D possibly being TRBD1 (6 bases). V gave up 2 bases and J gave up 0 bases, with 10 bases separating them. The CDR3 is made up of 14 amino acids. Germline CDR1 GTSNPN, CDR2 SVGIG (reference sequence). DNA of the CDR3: TGTGCCTGGAGTTTGGGGACATCTAACTATGGCTACACCTTC. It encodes CAWSLGTSNYGYTF.

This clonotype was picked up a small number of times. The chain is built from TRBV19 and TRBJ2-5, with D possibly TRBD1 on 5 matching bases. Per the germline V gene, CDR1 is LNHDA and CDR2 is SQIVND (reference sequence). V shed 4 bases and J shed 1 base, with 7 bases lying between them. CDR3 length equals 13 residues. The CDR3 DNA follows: TGTGCCAGTAGTAAGGACACCCAAGAGACCCAGTACTTC. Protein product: CASSKDTQETQYF.

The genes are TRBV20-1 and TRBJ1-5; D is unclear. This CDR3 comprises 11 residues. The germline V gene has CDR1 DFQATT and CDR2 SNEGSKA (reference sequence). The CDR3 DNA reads TGCAGCGCCACGAGGAGTCAGCCCCAGCATTTT. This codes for CSATRSQPQHF.

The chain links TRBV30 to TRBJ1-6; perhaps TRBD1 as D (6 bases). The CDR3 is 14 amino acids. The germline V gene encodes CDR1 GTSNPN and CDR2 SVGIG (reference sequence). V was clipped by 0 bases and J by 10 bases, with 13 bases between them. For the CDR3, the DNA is TGTGCCTGGAGTGTGGGGGAGAGGGGGTCACCCCTCCACTTT. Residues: CAWSVGERGSPLHF.

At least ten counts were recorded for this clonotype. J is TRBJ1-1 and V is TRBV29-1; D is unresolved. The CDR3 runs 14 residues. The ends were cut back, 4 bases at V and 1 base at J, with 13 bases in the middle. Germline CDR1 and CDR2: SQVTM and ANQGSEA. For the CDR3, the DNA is TGCAGCGTTGGAGTATTAAAGGGGAACACTGAAGCTTTCTTT. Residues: CSVGVLKGNTEAFF.

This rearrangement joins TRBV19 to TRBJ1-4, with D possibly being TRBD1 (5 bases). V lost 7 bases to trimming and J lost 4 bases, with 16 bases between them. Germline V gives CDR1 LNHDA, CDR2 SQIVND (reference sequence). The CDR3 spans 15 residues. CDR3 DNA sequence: TGTGCCAGTACCATCGGTGGGGCAAGTAATGAAAAACTGTTTTTT. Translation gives CASTIGGASNEKLFF.